This TCR beta chain was sequenced in a study of vaccination and CD4 T cells after COVID-19. On this clonotype: Its target is not known.

The treatment was: approximately 9-day PBMC culture with coronavirus spike peptide pools or control peptides (ViraFEST assay). Prior to the COVID-19 pandemic (2011-2018), the unexposed donor's CD4+ T cells were collected. The CDR3 has 15 residues. V was trimmed by 1 base and J by 1 base, leaving 7 bases between them. Germline V gene lookup returns CDR1 LNHDA and CDR2 SQIVND (reference sequence). The Oncomine TCR Beta short-read assay generated sequence data from the DNA of cultured CD4+ T cells. From CD4+ T cells that had been cultured, genomic DNA was extracted. One entry per CDR3 protein, called by TCRdb with MiXCR from the PCR reads. The table lists approximately 9,200 distinct CDR3 sequences, around 40% of them singletons, with around an eighth in the top ten.

V is TRBV19 and J is TRBJ2-2; no firm D call. Sequences were obtained from CD4+ T cells from blood, cultured in vitro. The sequence was collected from a human donor in good health. For the CDR3, the DNA is TGTGCCAGTAGTATAGCTAATAGGAACACCGGGGAGCTGTTTTTT. Its protein is CASSIANRNTGELFF.